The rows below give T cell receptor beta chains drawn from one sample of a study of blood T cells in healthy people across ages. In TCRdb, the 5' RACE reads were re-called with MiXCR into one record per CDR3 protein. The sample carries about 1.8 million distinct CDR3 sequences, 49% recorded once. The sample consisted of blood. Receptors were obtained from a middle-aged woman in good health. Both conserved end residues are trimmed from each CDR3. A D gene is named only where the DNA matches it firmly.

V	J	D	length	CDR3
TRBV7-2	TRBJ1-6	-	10	ASSYGGSPLH
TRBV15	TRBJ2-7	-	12	ATSRLATNYEQY
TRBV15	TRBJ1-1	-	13	ATSRDAPMNTEAF
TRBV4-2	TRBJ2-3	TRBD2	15	ASSQAQTGGSADTQY
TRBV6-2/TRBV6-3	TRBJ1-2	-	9	ATRGQGSYT
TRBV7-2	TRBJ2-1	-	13	ASSLARAPPNEQF
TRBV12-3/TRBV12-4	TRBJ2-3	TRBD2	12	ASSFAGETDTQY
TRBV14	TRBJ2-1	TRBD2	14	ASNGVGTSGTNEQF
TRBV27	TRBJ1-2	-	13	ASSLTTGGVHGYT
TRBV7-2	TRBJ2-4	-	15	ASSKSNGAGAKNIQY
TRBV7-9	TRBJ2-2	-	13	ASSFQGENTGELF
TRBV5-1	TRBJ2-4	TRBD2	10	ASAGEGNIQY
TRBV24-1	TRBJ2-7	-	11	ATSLTGINEQY
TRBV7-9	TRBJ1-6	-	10	TSSFNNSPLH
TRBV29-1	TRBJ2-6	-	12	SVGDDSGANVLT
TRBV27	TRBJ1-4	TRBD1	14	ASRDRGLGANEKLF
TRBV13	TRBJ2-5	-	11	ASERGGLKTQY
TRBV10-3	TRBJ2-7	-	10	AISVNGYEQY
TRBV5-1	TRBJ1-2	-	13	ASSLAWRGIDGYT
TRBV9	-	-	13	ASSPRQGGYNEQY
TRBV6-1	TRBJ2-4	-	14	ASMQTTGLAKNIQY
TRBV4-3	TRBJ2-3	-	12	ASSQEWGAYPQY
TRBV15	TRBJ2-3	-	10	ATSRSVGTQY
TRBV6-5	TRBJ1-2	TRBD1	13	ASNFIGQGAYGYT
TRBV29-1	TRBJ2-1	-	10	SVPGGYNKQF
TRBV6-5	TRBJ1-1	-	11	ASSDSTDTEAF
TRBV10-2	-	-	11	ASRPTGKETQY
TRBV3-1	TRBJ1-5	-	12	ASGGMLENQPQH
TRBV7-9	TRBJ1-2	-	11	ASSPYRVDGYT
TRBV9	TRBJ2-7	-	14	ASSVSADPKSYEQY
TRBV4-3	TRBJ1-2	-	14	ASSRTKWGGWDGYT
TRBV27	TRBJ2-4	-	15	ASRARSTFNTKNIQY
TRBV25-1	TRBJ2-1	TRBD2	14	ASSEWGGGSYNEQF
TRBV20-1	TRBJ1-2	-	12	SAYDRDGDYGYT
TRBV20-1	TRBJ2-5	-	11	SATDRQQETQY
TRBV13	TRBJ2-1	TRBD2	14	ASSQSPGGRLSEQF
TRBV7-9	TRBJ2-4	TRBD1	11	ASDGTGTNIQY
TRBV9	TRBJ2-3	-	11	ASSLPLSDAQY
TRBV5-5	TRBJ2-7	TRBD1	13	ASSLGQGLFYEQY
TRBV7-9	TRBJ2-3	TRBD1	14	ASSLVGQGPTDTQY
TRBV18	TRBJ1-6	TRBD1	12	ASSTDRGLSPLH
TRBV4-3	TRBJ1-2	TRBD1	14	ASSQDRGTGGLGHT
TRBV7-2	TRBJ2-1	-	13	ASSLVGGGVNEQF
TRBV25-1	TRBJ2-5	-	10	ASSELSETQY
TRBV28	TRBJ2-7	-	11	ASTTAGPYEQY
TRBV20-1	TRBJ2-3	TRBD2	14	SAREGTSGGTDTQY
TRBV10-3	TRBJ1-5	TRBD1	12	AIRKEGAGRPQH
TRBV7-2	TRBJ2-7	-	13	ASSFGAGGGYEQY
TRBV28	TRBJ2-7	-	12	ASSLDRHTYEQY